This TCR beta chain derives from a study of blood T cells in healthy people across ages. V lost 5 bases and J lost 0, with 14 bases in between. Germline V lookup: CDR1 SGHTA, CDR2 FQGNSA. The CDR3 consists of 15 residues. Isolated per sample were at least 6 million PBMCs. The second PCR ran roughly 7 to 11 cycles with a sample-barcoded 5' primer and J-beta primers. Every sample produced at least 2.5 million CDR3-containing paired-end reads. A single record per CDR3 protein comes from TCRdb applying MiXCR to the 5' RACE reads. In the table there are 700,000 to 850,000 distinct CDR3 sequences, about 53% of which are singletons.

V usage is TRBV7-2 and J usage is TRBJ2-7; weak D call: TRBD1 (5 bases). Source material: blood. This clonotype originated in a man aged 80 or over in good health. CDR3 protein: CASSPGHLSSYEQYF. Here the CDR3 DNA reads TGTGCCAGCAGCCCCGGACATCTGAGCTCCTACGAGCAGTACTTC.